The rows below give T cell receptor beta chains drawn from one sample of a study of T-cell memory formation after mild COVID-19. Each CDR3 protein is one row after TCRdb ran MiXCR on the 5' RACE reads. Here the sample spans 250,000 to 350,000 distinct CDR3 sequences, less than 20% being singletons. The source material was PBMCs or a T cell subset sorted from them (not recorded which). The receptors derive from a man aged 18 to 30 who had mild COVID-19 (a few samples of this study predate the infection). Cell type and time point are not known. Each CDR3 is given with its conserved first and last residue. The D gene is left open where the match is weak. Clone size is shown for a subset of rows, as once, few, many or a class of expanded clone.

>TRBJ1-6|.|TRBD1|TRBV7-2
TGTGCCAGCAGCTTCGCCGGGACAGAAAATTCACCCCTCCACTTT
CASSFAGTENSPLHF
>TRBJ2-1|.|.|TRBV4-3
TGCGCCAGCAGCCAAGATAAGAGGGGATCCTACAATGAGCAGTTCTTC
CASSQDKRGSYNEQFF
>TRBJ2-3|.|.|TRBV20-1
TGCAGTGCCTGGAGGGACCGTGAATATACGCAGTATTTT
CSAWRDREYTQYF
>TRBJ2-5|.|.|TRBV21-1
TGTGCCAGCAGCTATAGCGGGGGCAACCCCCCAGAGACCCAGTACTTC
CASSYSGGNPPETQYF
>TRBJ2-3|few|.|TRBV7-9
TGTGCCAGCAGCTTTCGGGCGGGGGCCTCCATAGATACGCAGTATTTT
CASSFRAGASIDTQYF
>TRBJ2-1|few|TRBD2|TRBV5-1
TGCGCCAGCAGAACTCTAACGGGGGGTACTTCTCGTGAGCAGTTCTTC
CASRTLTGGTSREQFF
>TRBJ2-5|many|.|TRBV10-2
TGCGCCAGCAGTGAGGGGTCCGGATGGGGGGACCAAGAGACCCAGTACTTC
CASSEGSGWGDQETQYF
>TRBJ2-3|.|.|TRBV7-2
TGTGCCAGCAGCCCCATAGGGGTCACAGATACGCAGTATTTT
CASSPIGVTDTQYF
>TRBJ2-3|few|.|TRBV4-1
TGCGCCAGCATGCGGGTGGGCACAGATACGCAGTATTTT
CASMRVGTDTQYF
>TRBJ2-7|.|.|TRBV12-3/TRBV12-4
TGTGCCAGCAGTGGCCAAGGCAGAGCCTACGAGCAGTACTTC
CASSGQGRAYEQYF
>TRBJ2-5|.|TRBD2|TRBV12-3/TRBV12-4
TGTGCCAGCAGCCGACTAGCGGGGGCCTCCCAAGAGACCCAGTACTTC
CASSRLAGASQETQYF
>TRBJ2-2|few|.|TRBV4-3
TGCGCCAGCAGCCAAGATGCGGGATTCAGGGAGCTGTTTTTT
CASSQDAGFRELFF
>TRBJ1-1|.|TRBD1|TRBV6-5
TGTGCCAGCAGTTACGGGACAGGGTATACTGAAGCTTTCTTT
CASSYGTGYTEAFF
>TRBJ2-5|many|TRBD2|TRBV27
TGTGCCAGCAGTCATCGGGTAGCGGGGGAGACCCAGTACTTC
CASSHRVAGETQYF
>TRBJ2-3|.|.|TRBV4-2
TGTGCCAGCAGCCAAGGTGCGAGGGGTTGGGAAGATACGCAGTATTTT
CASSQGARGWEDTQYF
>TRBJ2-2|few|TRBD1|TRBV7-2
TGTGCCAGCAGCCTAGGGACAGGGATCGGGGAGCTGTTTTTT
CASSLGTGIGELFF
>TRBJ2-5|.|TRBD1|TRBV5-1
TGCGCCAGCAGCGTGGGACAGGGGTTGTCAGAGACCCAGTACTTC
CASSVGQGLSETQYF
>TRBJ1-1|few|.|TRBV6-2/TRBV6-3
TGTGCCAGCCGGCGGAGTTCCCCCCCAAAAGCAGCTTTCTTT
CASRRSSPPKAAFF
>TRBJ2-5|many|.|TRBV7-2
TGTGCCAGCAGCCCCCTCCAAGAGACCCAGTACTTC
CASSPLQETQYF
>TRBJ2-1|few|.|TRBV7-2
TGTGCCAGCAGCCTACAGGCGGGAATCTACAATGAGCAGTTCTTC
CASSLQAGIYNEQFF
>TRBJ1-1|once|.|TRBV7-9
TGTGCCAGCAGCCCTGATCAAGGGGGGCGGAACACTGAAGCTTTCTTT
CASSPDQGGRNTEAFF
>TRBJ1-5|.|TRBD1|TRBV20-1
TGCAGTGCTAGTGCTGCGACGGGACAGAATCAGCCCCAGCATTTT
CSASAATGQNQPQHF
>TRBJ2-2|.|TRBD2|TRBV12-3/TRBV12-4
TGTGCCAGCAGTTTCGAGCGGGGGGGCACCGGGGAGCTGTTTTTT
CASSFERGGTGELFF
>TRBJ2-5|many|.|TRBV7-9
TGTGCCAGCGGACTACCGACCCAAGTGACCCAGTACTTC
CASGLPTQVTQYF
>TRBJ1-5|.|TRBD1|TRBV5-6
TGTGCCAGCAGCGGTGGGACAGGGGGCGGTGATCAGCCCCAGCATTTT
CASSGGTGGGDQPQHF
>TRBJ1-5|few|.|TRBV7-8
TGTGCCAGCAGCTTAGGTGGTCGTCCCCAGCATTTT
CASSLGGRPQHF